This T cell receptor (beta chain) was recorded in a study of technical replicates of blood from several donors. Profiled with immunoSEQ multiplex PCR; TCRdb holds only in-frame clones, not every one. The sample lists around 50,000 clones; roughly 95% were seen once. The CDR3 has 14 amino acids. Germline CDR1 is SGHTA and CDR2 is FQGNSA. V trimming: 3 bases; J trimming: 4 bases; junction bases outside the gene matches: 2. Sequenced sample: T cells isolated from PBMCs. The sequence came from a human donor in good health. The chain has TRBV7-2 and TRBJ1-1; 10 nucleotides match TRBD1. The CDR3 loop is CASSFGQGGTEAFF. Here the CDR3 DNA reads TGTGCCAGCAGCTTCGGACAGGGGGGCACTGAAGCTTTCTTT.